The rows below give T cell receptor beta chains drawn from one sample of a study of siplizumab effects on memory and regulatory T cells. Clones were sequenced by immunoSEQ multiplex PCR, and TCRdb holds only the in-frame ones, with some missing. The data hold about 91,000 clones, with approximately 96% observed a single time. Specimen: naive CD4+ T cells sorted from blood. These receptors were taken from a human donor in good health. Both conserved end residues are part of each CDR3. Each record gives: J gene, clone size, D gene, V gene, CDR3 DNA, CDR3 protein. D genes are given only for firm matches. Only part of the rows carry a size: once, few, many, or a class if the clone is expanded.

TRBJ1-3,-,TRBD1,TRBV23-1,TGCGCCAGCAGTCAAAGCAGGGGGCACGCTGGAAACACCATATATTTT,CASSQSRGHAGNTIYF
TRBJ2-7,-,-,TRBV5-1,TGCGCCAGCAGCTGGGTCGAGTTGGGGGCAGGCGAGCAGTACTTC,CASSWVELGAGEQYF
TRBJ2-4,-,-,TRBV6-1,TGTGCCAGCAGCACCCAGAAAACAGGGTCCCACGCCTTC,CASSTQKTGSHAF
TRBJ2-5,-,TRBD1,TRBV29-1,TGCAGCGTTGGAGAGGGGACAGGGGGCCAAGAGACCCAGTACTTC,CSVGEGTGGQETQYF
TRBJ1-4,-,-,TRBV6-6,TGTGCCAGCAGACCCACAGGGACCCATGAAAAACTGTTTTTT,CASRPTGTHEKLFF
TRBJ1-1,-,-,TRBV5-1,TGCGCCAGCAGCTTGGATATGGGAGGGAGCACTGAAGCTTTCTTT,CASSLDMGGSTEAFF
TRBJ2-3,-,TRBD2,TRBV9,TGTGCCAGCAGCAGGCGCGGGGGGGCAAAGGATACGCAGTATTTT,CASSRRGGAKDTQYF
TRBJ1-2,-,-,TRBV5-1,TGCGCCAGCAGCTCAGGCCGGGGGGCGGATAACTATGGCTACACCTTC,CASSSGRGADNYGYTF
TRBJ2-3,-,-,TRBV5-1,TGCGCCAGCAGCTCGAGGACTCATACAGATACGCAGTATTTT,CASSSRTHTDTQYF
TRBJ2-5,-,-,TRBV4-1,TGCGCCAGCAGCCAAGACCGGGACACGGGGATCGGGACCCAGTACTTC,CASSQDRDTGIGTQYF
TRBJ2-1,-,-,TRBV7-9,TGTGCCAGACAAGACGGTTCAGACCTCAATGAGCAGTTCTTC,CARQDGSDLNEQFF
TRBJ1-2,-,-,TRBV29-1,TGCAGCGTTGCGTCAGGGAACTATGGCTACACCTTC,CSVASGNYGYTF
TRBJ1-2,-,TRBD1,TRBV5-4,TGTGCCAGCAGCTTGTCTTTCGTTGGGGACAGTAACTATGGCTACACCTTC,CASSLSFVGDSNYGYTF
TRBJ2-7,few,TRBD1,TRBV18,TGTGCCAGCTCACCACCGGGACAGAGCTACGAGCAGTACTTC,CASSPPGQSYEQYF
TRBJ1-1,once,-,TRBV5-5,TGTGCCAGCAGCTTGCGCACTGAAGCTTTCTTT,CASSLRTEAFF
TRBJ2-7,-,TRBD2,TRBV6-1,TGTGCCAGCGGAGAGGGGACTAGCTCCTACGAGCAGTACTTC,CASGEGTSSYEQYF
TRBJ2-3,-,TRBD2,TRBV5-1,TGCGCCAGCAGCCCAGAGACTAGCGGGGGAGATACGCAGTATTTT,CASSPETSGGDTQYF
TRBJ1-5,few,TRBD1,TRBV5-5,TGTGCCAGCATCACACAGGGGGAGGGGAATCAGCCCCAGCATTTT,CASITQGEGNQPQHF
TRBJ2-5,-,-,TRBV11-3,TGTGCCAGCAGCTTAGGCTCCTGGTACCAAGAGACCCAGTACTTC,CASSLGSWYQETQYF
TRBJ1-2,-,TRBD1,TRBV15,TGTGCCACCAGCAGGGTGACAGGGGTGGACTATGGCTACACCTTC,CATSRVTGVDYGYTF
TRBJ2-2,-,-,TRBV7-3,TGTGCCAGCAGCCCCGTTGTGGGGGGCACCGGGGAGCTGTTTTTT,CASSPVVGGTGELFF
TRBJ1-1,-,-,TRBV19,TGTGCCAGTAGTATCCGGGTGATGAACACTGAAGCTTTCTTT,CASSIRVMNTEAFF
TRBJ2-5,-,-,TRBV9,TGTGCCAGCAGCGGAGGGGGGAACCAAGAGACCCAGTACTTC,CASSGGGNQETQYF
TRBJ2-7,-,TRBD1,TRBV7-2,TGTGCCAGCAGCTTAGGGACAGGGACCTACGAGCAGTACTTC,CASSLGTGTYEQYF
TRBJ2-5,-,TRBD2,TRBV7-2,TGTGCCAGCAGCTACGGGGGGACTCCAGAGACCCAGTACTTC,CASSYGGTPETQYF
TRBJ2-5,-,-,TRBV6-6,TGTGCCAGCAGCCTCACAGAGAACCAAGAGACCCAGTACTTC,CASSLTENQETQYF
TRBJ2-3,-,-,TRBV6-1,TGTGCCAGCAGGCACGGGTTGGTGTTCACAGATACGCAGTATTTT,CASRHGLVFTDTQYF
TRBJ2-3,-,-,TRBV12-5,TGTGCTAGTGGTTTGGGGTTCAGGGGCACAGATACGCAGTATTTT,CASGLGFRGTDTQYF
TRBJ2-3,-,-,TRBV19,TGTGCCAGTAGTATAGACCTTGGGGGGCTCATTCGGGATACGCAGTATTTT,CASSIDLGGLIRDTQYF
TRBJ2-3,-,TRBD2,TRBV5-4,TGTGCCAGCAGCTTGGGACTAGCATCAGATACGCAGTATTTT,CASSLGLASDTQYF
TRBJ1-2,-,-,TRBV28,TGTGCCAGCAGTCTCCCAGGGAGGGCCCTAAACTATGGCTACACCTTC,CASSLPGRALNYGYTF
TRBJ2-5,-,-,TRBV5-5,TGTGCCAGCAGCTTGTGGGATCAAGAGACCCAGTACTTC,CASSLWDQETQYF
TRBJ1-3,-,-,TRBV6-5,TGTGCCAGCAGTGCCGGTGGGCCTGGAAACACCATATATTTT,CASSAGGPGNTIYF
TRBJ2-4,-,-,TRBV4-1,TGCGCCAGCAGTCCCACCCCCGGGCTGGGTAACATTCAGTACTTC,CASSPTPGLGNIQYF
TRBJ2-2,-,-,TRBV19,TGTGCCAGTAGGGTTGGGAACACCGGGGAGCTGTTTTTT,CASRVGNTGELFF
TRBJ1-2,-,-,TRBV30,TGTGCCTGGACCAAACAGGCGCTCTATGGCTACACCTTC,CAWTKQALYGYTF
TRBJ1-6,few,TRBD1,TRBV18,TGTGCCAGCTCCCCCCTCGGGCAGGGGGCTCGTGGTTCACCCCTCCACTTT,CASSPLGQGARGSPLHF
TRBJ1-1,-,TRBD1,TRBV19,TGTGCCAGTCTAGGACAGGGGGCCTCCGAAGCTTTCTTT,CASLGQGASEAFF
TRBJ1-2,-,-,TRBV11-3,TGTGCCAGCAGCCTGGCCGGGGGGGAAGGCTACACCTTC,CASSLAGGEGYTF
TRBJ2-5,-,-,TRBV7-9,TGTGCCAGCAGCTTGAGACAGCCAGCCCAAGAGACCCAGTACTTC,CASSLRQPAQETQYF
TRBJ2-7,-,-,TRBV5-6,TGTGCCAGCAGCTTGCTGGACACCTACGAGCAGTACTTC,CASSLLDTYEQYF
TRBJ1-2,-,-,TRBV19,TGTGCCAGTAGTATGCGGGGGGCGGCGAGCTATGGCTACACCTTC,CASSMRGAASYGYTF
TRBJ2-7,-,-,TRBV7-2,TGTGCCAGCAGCTTAGTGTACGAGCAGTACTTC,CASSLVYEQYF
TRBJ2-1,-,-,TRBV6-1,TGTGCCAGCAGTGTGAGCGGACTCACCTACAATGAGCAGTTCTTC,CASSVSGLTYNEQFF
TRBJ2-1,once,-,TRBV6-5,TGTGCCAGCAGCCCTGGAAGGTTCTCCTACAATGAGCAGTTCTTC,CASSPGRFSYNEQFF
TRBJ2-6,once,-,TRBV6-5,TGTGCCAGCAGTTATTACATCTCTGGGGCCAACGTCCTGACTTTC,CASSYYISGANVLTF
TRBJ2-7,-,-,TRBV11-2,TGTGCCAGCAGTAGATCCTACGAGCAGTACTTC,CASSRSYEQYF
TRBJ1-4,-,-,TRBV29-1,TGCAGCGTTGAACGGGTAGGAACGTATAATGAAAAACTGTTTTTT,CSVERVGTYNEKLFF
TRBJ2-7,-,TRBD2,TRBV18,TGTGCCAGCTCCATTACCCCCCCAGCGGGGGGCGAGCAGTACTTC,CASSITPPAGGEQYF
TRBJ1-2,-,-,TRBV21-1,TGTGCCAGCAGCAAAGGAGGGGTCTATGGCTACACCTTC,CASSKGGVYGYTF
TRBJ1-5,-,-,TRBV4-3,TGCGCCAGCAGCCAAGTCGTGGATAGCAATCAGCCCCAGCATTTT,CASSQVVDSNQPQHF
TRBJ1-4,-,TRBD1,TRBV18,TGTGCCAGCTCACAGAGCACAGGGGTAGTGAATGAAAAACTGTTTTTT,CASSQSTGVVNEKLFF
TRBJ2-1,-,TRBD2,TRBV7-3,TGTGCCAGCAGCTCCTACGTAGCGGGGCCATACAATGAGCAGTTCTTC,CASSSYVAGPYNEQFF
TRBJ2-2,-,-,TRBV6-4,TGTGCCAGCAGCCTTTCCAGGGACACCGGGGAGCTGTTTTTT,CASSLSRDTGELFF
TRBJ2-7,-,-,TRBV13,TGTGCCAGCAGCTTAGAGGGTCAGGGCGGGCAGTACTTC,CASSLEGQGGQYF
TRBJ2-5,-,TRBD2,TRBV5-1,TGCGCCAGCAGCCCGGGGGGACTAGCAGGGGAGACCCAGTACTTC,CASSPGGLAGETQYF